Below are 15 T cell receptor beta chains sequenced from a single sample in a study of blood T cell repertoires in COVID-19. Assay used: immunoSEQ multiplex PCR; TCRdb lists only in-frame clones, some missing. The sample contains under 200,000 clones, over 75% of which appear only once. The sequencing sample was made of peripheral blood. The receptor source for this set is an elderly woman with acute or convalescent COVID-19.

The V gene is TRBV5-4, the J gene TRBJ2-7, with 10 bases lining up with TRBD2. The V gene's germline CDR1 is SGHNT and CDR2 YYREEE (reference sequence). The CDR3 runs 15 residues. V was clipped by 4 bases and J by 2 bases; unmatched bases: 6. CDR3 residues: CASSAGTSVTYEQYF. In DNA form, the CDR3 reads TGTGCCAGCAGCGCGGGGACTAGCGTCACCTACGAGCAGTACTTC.

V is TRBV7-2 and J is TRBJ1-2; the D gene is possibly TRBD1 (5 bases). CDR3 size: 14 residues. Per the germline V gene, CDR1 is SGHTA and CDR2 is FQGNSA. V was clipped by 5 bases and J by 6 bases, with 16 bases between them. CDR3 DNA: TGTGCCAGCAGCATAAACACCCGGGGGGATGGCTACACCTTC. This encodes CASSINTRGDGYTF.

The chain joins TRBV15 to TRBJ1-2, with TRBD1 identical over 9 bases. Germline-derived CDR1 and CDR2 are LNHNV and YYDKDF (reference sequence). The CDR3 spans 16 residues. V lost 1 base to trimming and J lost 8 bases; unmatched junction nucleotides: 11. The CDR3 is CATSRGKGTGLWGYTF. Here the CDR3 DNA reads TGTGCCACCAGCAGAGGGAAAGGGACAGGGCTTTGGGGCTACACCTTC.

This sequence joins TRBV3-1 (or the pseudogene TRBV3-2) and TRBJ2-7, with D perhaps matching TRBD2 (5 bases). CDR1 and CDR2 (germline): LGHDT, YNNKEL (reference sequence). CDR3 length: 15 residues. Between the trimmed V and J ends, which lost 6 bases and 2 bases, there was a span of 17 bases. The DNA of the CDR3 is TGTGCCAGCAGTCAGTTCAGCGGCCCTACCTACGAGCAGTACTTC. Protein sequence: CASSQFSGPTYEQYF.

The CDR3 nucleotides read TGTGCCTGGAGTTGGAGACAGAACTATGGCTACACCTTC. This translates into CAWSWRQNYGYTF. The chain combines TRBV30 with TRBJ1-2; possibly TRBD1 for D (5 bases). The germline CDR1 and CDR2 sequences are GTSNPN and SVGIG (reference sequence). The CDR3 runs to 13 residues. Deletions cut 2 bases from V and 2 bases from J, with 9 bases between. Full variable domain (missing parts from reference TRBV30 and TRBJ1-2): SQTIHQWPATLVQPVGSPLSLECTVEGTSNPNLYWYRQAAGRGLQLLFYSVGIGQISSEVPQNLSASRPQDRQFILSSKKLLLSDSGFYLCAWSWRQNYGYTFGSGTRLTVV.

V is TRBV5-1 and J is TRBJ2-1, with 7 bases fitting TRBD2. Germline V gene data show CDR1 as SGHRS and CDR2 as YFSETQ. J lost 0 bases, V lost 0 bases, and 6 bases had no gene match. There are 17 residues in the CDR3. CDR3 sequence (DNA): TGCGCCAGCAGCTTGGAATCCCCGGGGGGCTCCTACAATGAGCAGTTCTTC. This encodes CASSLESPGGSYNEQFF.

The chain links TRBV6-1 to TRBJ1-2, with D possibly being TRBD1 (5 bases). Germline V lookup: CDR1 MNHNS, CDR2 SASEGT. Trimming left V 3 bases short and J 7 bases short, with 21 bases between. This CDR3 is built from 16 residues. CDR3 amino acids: CASSERAGLRGGGYTF. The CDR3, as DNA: TGTGCCAGCAGTGAGCGGGCGGGACTTCGTGGGGGTGGCTACACCTTC.

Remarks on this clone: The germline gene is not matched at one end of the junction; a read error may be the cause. The CDR3 region is CASSYGGGGSHEQYF. As DNA, the CDR3 is TGTGCCAGCAGCTACGGGGGCGGGGGCTCCCACGAGCAGTACTTC. V and J are TRBV2 and TRBJ2-7; D possibly corresponds to TRBD2 (7 bases). Germline V gives CDR1 SNHLY, CDR2 FYNNEI. This CDR3 is 15 amino acids long.

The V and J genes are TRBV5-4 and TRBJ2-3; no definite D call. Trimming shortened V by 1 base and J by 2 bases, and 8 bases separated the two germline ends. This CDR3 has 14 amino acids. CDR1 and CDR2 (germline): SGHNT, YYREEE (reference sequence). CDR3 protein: CASSLHSNTDTQYF. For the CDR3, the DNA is TGTGCCAGCAGCTTGCACAGTAACACAGATACGCAGTATTTT.

The DNA for the CDR3 is TGTGCCAGCAGTGAACTTAGAGGGCCCTACGAGCAGTACTTC. It codes for CASSELRGPYEQYF. The V call is TRBV2, the J call TRBJ2-7, with D possibly matching TRBD2 (5 bases). Trimming left V 2 bases short and J 2 bases short, with 10 bases between. Germline V CDR1 and CDR2: SNHLY, FYNNEI. The length of the CDR3 is 14 residues.

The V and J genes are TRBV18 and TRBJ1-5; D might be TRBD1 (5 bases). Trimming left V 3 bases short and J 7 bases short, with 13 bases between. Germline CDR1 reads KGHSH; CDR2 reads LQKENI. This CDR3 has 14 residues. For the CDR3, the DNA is TGTGCCAGCTCACCTGACAGCCTTGGGCAGCCCCAGCATTTT. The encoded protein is CASSPDSLGQPQHF. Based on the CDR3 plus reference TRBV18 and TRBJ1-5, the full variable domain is NAGVMQNPRHLVRRRGQEARLRCSPMKGHSHVYWYRQLPEEGLKFMVYLQKENIIDESGMPKERFSAEFPKEGPSILRIQQVVRGDSAAYFCASSPDSLGQPQHFGDGTRLSIL.

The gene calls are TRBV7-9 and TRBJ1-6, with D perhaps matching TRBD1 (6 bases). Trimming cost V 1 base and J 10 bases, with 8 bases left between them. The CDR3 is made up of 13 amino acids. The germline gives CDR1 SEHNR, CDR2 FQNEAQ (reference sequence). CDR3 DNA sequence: TGTGCCAGCAGCTTAGAAGGGGGATCACCCCTCCACTTT. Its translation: CASSLEGGSPLHF.

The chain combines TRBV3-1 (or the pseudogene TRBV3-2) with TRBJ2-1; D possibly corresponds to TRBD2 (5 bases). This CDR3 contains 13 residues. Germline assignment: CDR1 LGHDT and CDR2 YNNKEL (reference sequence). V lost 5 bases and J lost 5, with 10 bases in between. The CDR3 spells CASSSGLHNEQFF. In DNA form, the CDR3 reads TGTGCCAGCAGCTCTGGACTCCACAATGAGCAGTTCTTC.

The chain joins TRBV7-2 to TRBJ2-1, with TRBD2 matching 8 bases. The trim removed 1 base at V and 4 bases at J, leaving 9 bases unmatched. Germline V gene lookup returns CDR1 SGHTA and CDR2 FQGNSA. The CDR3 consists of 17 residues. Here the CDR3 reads CASSLEMDSGAYNEQFF. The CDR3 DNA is TGTGCCAGCAGCTTAGAAATGGATAGCGGGGCTTACAATGAGCAGTTCTTC.

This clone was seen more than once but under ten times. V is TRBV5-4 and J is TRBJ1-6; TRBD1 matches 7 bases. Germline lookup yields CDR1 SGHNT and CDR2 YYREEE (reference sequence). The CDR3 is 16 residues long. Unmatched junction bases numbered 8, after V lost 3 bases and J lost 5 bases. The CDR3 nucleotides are TGTGCCAGCAGCTCCCTAACGACAGGGCATAATTCACCCCTCCACTTT. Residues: CASSSLTTGHNSPLHF.